This TCR beta chain originates from a study of control samples from healthy donors and cancer patients (dated by TCRdb to 2020 to 2022). Turning to this clone: Its antigen is not yet known. No per-base quality is available; no much larger clone lies one base away.

Library method: the immunoSEQ multiplex PCR assay. In TCRdb, the immuneACCESS table is reduced to in-frame sequences with V and J assigned. These tables do not hold every clone; where another copy was compared, an unresolved V gene accounts for under half, and the others remain unexplained. The sample profile shows roughly 120,000 clones; 91% of them were found once. Almost 8% of the sample is taken by the ten largest. The sequenced sample consisted of blood. This receptor was taken from a woman aged 18 to 35 in good health.

Read as DNA, the sequence is TGTGCCAGCAGTTACTCGGGGACTAGCACCAACTACGAGCAGTACTTC. It codes for CASSYSGTSTNYEQYF. The receptor chain draws on TRBV6-6 and TRBJ2-7, with 9 middle bases fitting TRBD2. Reading the germline V gene (reference sequence) gives CDR1 MNHNY and CDR2 SVGAGI. After removal of 0 bases from V and 3 bases from J, the junction retains 6 bases not matched to a gene. Reading from cysteine to phenylalanine, the CDR3 counts 16 amino acids. Only CDR3 DNA remains: 48 bases, in frame from the first base.